These 22 T cell receptor beta chains were sequenced from one sample in a study of blood T cell repertoires in COVID-19. Here immunoSEQ multiplex PCR was the method, and the copy in TCRdb shows in-frame clones only, minus some. The table shows about 200,000 clones, with 70% to 90% occurring only once. The sample taken for sequencing was peripheral blood. These receptors all stem from a woman between 65 and 79 years old with acute or convalescent COVID-19.

This chain links TRBV10-3 with TRBJ1-2; weak D call: TRBD1 (5 bases). This CDR3 has 15 residues. Germline V gene lookup returns CDR1 ENHRY and CDR2 SYGVKD. Trimming removed 3 bases from V and 3 bases from J, with 14 bases in between. DNA for the CDR3: TGTGCCATCAGTGAACCGGACACAGGCCACTATGGCTACACCTTC. Protein: CAISEPDTGHYGYTF.

This chain links TRBV6-5 with TRBJ2-1; TRBD2 agrees at 9 bases. The CDR3 consists of 16 residues. V lost 3 bases, J lost 6 bases, and 9 bases stayed unmatched. Germline V gene sequence: CDR1 MNHEY, CDR2 SVGAGI. The CDR3 protein is CASSYRGGGARNEQFF. CDR3 DNA sequence: TGTGCCAGCAGTTATAGGGGCGGGGGGGCCCGCAATGAGCAGTTCTTC.

The gene calls are TRBV5-1 and TRBJ2-3; TRBD1 might be the D (5 bases). Deletions cut 2 bases from V and 2 bases from J, with 9 bases between. The CDR3 has 14 residues. Germline V gene lookup returns CDR1 SGHRS and CDR2 YFSETQ. The CDR3 sequence: CASSFTGYTDTQYF. The CDR3 bases are TGCGCCAGCAGCTTCACAGGTTACACAGATACGCAGTATTTT.

The chain carries TRBV19 and TRBJ1-2; 9 nucleotides line up with TRBD1. The CDR3 consists of 13 residues. Germline V lookup: CDR1 LNHDA, CDR2 SQIVND (reference sequence). V dropped 6 bases and J dropped 5; count of bases not matched to a gene: 4. This CDR3 is CASSRDRVYGYTF. The DNA for the CDR3 is TGTGCCAGTAGCCGGGACAGGGTGTATGGCTACACCTTC.

The V call is TRBV6-5, the J call TRBJ2-5; the D gene is possibly TRBD1 (6 bases). The V end lost 6 bases, the J end lost 3 bases, and 17 bases lay between the germline ends. The CDR3 length is 15 residues. Germline loops: CDR1 MNHEY, CDR2 SVGAGI. The CDR3, as DNA: TGTGCCAGCAGCTCCCCGGGGCAGGGGAAAGAGACCCAGTACTTC. Protein: CASSSPGQGKETQYF.

The rearrangement uses TRBV27 and TRBJ2-5; 11 positions agree with TRBD2. The V gene's germline CDR1 is MNHEY and CDR2 SMNVEV (reference sequence). The V and J ends lost 4 bases and 6 bases, in that order; junction bases with no gene match: 10. The CDR3 runs to 16 residues. CDR3: CASSSYSGGAWKTQYF. The CDR3 DNA sequence: TGTGCCAGCAGTTCCTATAGCGGGGGGGCCTGGAAGACCCAGTACTTC.

The chain couples TRBV29-1 to TRBJ1-5; D is possibly TRBD1 (5 bases). The germline V gene has CDR1 SQVTM and CDR2 ANQGSEA. This CDR3 has 12 residues. Trimming removed 4 bases from V and 3 bases from J, with 7 bases in between. DNA of the CDR3: TGCAGCGTTGGGGGGGTCAATCAGCCCCAGCATTTT. Its protein is CSVGGVNQPQHF.

CDR3 amino acids: CASSPQGGALSEKLFF. The CDR3 DNA is TGTGCCAGCTCACCACAGGGAGGGGCGCTATCCGAAAAACTGTTTTTT. The rearrangement uses TRBV18 and TRBJ1-4; D may be TRBD1 (5 bases). This CDR3 has 16 residues. Between the trimmed V and J ends, which lost 1 base and 8 bases, there was a span of 17 bases. CDR1 KGHSH and CDR2 LQKENI come from the germline V gene.

This clone has just one count. V usage is TRBV7-3 and J usage is TRBJ2-3; D is unclear. CDR1 and CDR2 from the germline V gene are SGHTA and FQGTGA. There are 16 residues in the CDR3. V lost 2 bases and J lost 3, with 15 bases in between. In nucleotides, the CDR3 is TGTGCCAGCAGCTTAGAATCTCGTCGAGAAACAGATACGCAGTATTTT. Its translation: CASSLESRRETDTQYF.

J is TRBJ1-1 and V is TRBV6-5; D is perhaps TRBD1 (6 bases). Germline V gene sequence: CDR1 MNHEY, CDR2 SVGAGI. V was cut by 2 bases and J by 7 bases, with 14 bases left in between. This CDR3 comprises 14 residues. CDR3 sequence: CASSYPAGAGEAFF. The CDR3 coding sequence is TGTGCCAGCAGTTACCCCGCGGGGGCAGGTGAAGCTTTCTTT.

The rearrangement joins TRBV4-3 to TRBJ1-2; no clear D gene. Per germline, CDR1 LGHNA and CDR2 YSLEER. The CDR3 covers 14 residues. Trimming shortened V by 1 base and J by 8 bases, and 14 bases separated the two germline ends. The CDR3 DNA is TGCGCCAGCAGCCAAGTGGGCAGCTCTAAAGGCTACACCTTC. It encodes CASSQVGSSKGYTF.

The CDR3 DNA follows: TGCGCCAGCAGCCAAGACCCGGGACAGGGGTTTTGGGAGCAGTACTTC. As protein: CASSQDPGQGFWEQYF. The chain recombines TRBV4-1 with TRBJ2-7, with TRBD1 matching 10 bases. The CDR3 runs to 16 residues. CDR1 and CDR2 from the germline V gene are MGHRA and YSYEKL. With 0 bases clipped from V and 7 bases from J, the junction kept 9 bases outside the gene matches.

This chain connects TRBV5-5 to TRBJ1-1; D perhaps matches TRBD1 (5 bases). V dropped 0 bases and J dropped 5 bases, with 8 bases sitting between them. CDR1 and CDR2 from the germline V gene are SGHKS and YYEKEE (reference sequence). This CDR3 spans 13 amino acids. The CDR3 coding sequence is TGTGCCAGCAGCTTGGAGGGGTTTACTGAAGCTTTCTTT. This gives the protein CASSLEGFTEAFF.

This chain connects TRBV7-3 to TRBJ2-3, with TRBD2 identical over 9 bases. The CDR3 length is 15 residues. After removal of 5 bases from V and 1 base from J, the junction contained 4 bases not matched to a gene. Germline V gene lookup returns CDR1 SGHTA and CDR2 FQGTGA. The CDR3 DNA reads TGTGCCAGCAGCGCGGGAGGGCGGGGCACAGATACGCAGTATTTT. This codes for CASSAGGRGTDTQYF.

This chain joins TRBV6-5 and TRBJ1-5; the D is unclear. Per germline, CDR1 MNHEY and CDR2 SVGAGI. The V end was cut by 8 bases, the J end by 5 bases, with 13 bases between. The length of the CDR3 is 13 residues. The CDR3 region has the DNA TGTGCCAGCGAGGGAGGGCGGGATCAGCCCCAGCATTTT. Its translation: CASEGGRDQPQHF.

DNA of the CDR3: TGTGCCAGCACCCTGGGGGCGAAGACTGAAGCTTTCTTT. It is translated as CASTLGAKTEAFF. This chain links TRBV12-3 or TRBV12-4 with TRBJ1-1, with D tentatively TRBD1 (6 bases). CDR3 length: 13 residues. V lost 7 bases, J lost 5 bases, and 14 bases lay in between.

This clone was observed a single time. The CDR3 DNA reads TGTGCCAGCAGCCACTTGGACAGGGGGTATGGCTACACCTTC. It is translated as CASSHLDRGYGYTF. The V gene is TRBV14, the J gene TRBJ1-2; 10 bases are a match to TRBD1. Germline assignment: CDR1 SGHDN and CDR2 FVKESK. J lost 5 bases, V lost 3 bases, and 3 bases had no gene match. The CDR3 contains 14 residues.

The chain carries TRBV11-2 and TRBJ2-7; 10 positions agree with TRBD2. CDR3 length equals 15 residues. V dropped 1 base and J dropped 5; count of bases not matched to a gene: 5. Germline CDR1 is SGHAT and CDR2 is FQNNGV. The CDR3 DNA is TGTGCCAGCAGCTTAGCTCTAGCGGGAGCCCACGAGCAGTACTTC. Its protein is CASSLALAGAHEQYF.

As for this clone: The same CDR3 is also encoded by other DNA sequences in this sample. V gene TRBV18 combines with J gene TRBJ1-5; no clear D gene. V was trimmed by 6 bases and J by 1 base, leaving 7 bases between them. CDR1 KGHSH and CDR2 LQKENI come from the germline V gene. The CDR3 is made up of 13 amino acids. The CDR3 bases are TGTGCCAGCTCCGAGGGAAGCAATCAGCCCCAGCATTTT. Its translation is CASSEGSNQPQHF.

V gene TRBV5-1 combines with J gene TRBJ2-7; D is uncertain. Trimming shortened V by 0 bases and J by 2 bases, and 15 bases separated the two germline ends. CDR1 is SGHRS and CDR2 is YFSETQ in the germline V gene. The CDR3 totals 16 residues. CDR3: CASSLAPQSRTYEQYF. CDR3 bases: TGCGCCAGCAGCTTGGCTCCGCAGTCAAGAACCTACGAGCAGTACTTC. Drawing the rest from reference TRBV5-1 and TRBJ2-7, the complete variable domain is KAGVTQTPRYLIKTRGQQVTLSCSPISGHRSVSWYQQTPGQGLQFLFEYFSETQRNKGNFPGRFSGRQFSNSRSEMNVSTLELGDSALYLCASSLAPQSRTYEQYFGPGTRLTVT.

The chain links TRBV10-2 to TRBJ2-1, with 7 positions matching TRBD2. Germline V lookup: CDR1 WSHSY, CDR2 SAAADI. The CDR3 has 14 residues. The V segment lost 4 bases and the J segment 9 bases; nucleotides outside the gene matches: 9. The CDR3 loop is CASSAAVGRLEQFF. The CDR3 nucleotides read TGCGCCAGCAGTGCGGCCGTCGGGAGGCTTGAGCAGTTCTTC.

The J gene is TRBJ2-7, the V gene TRBV12-3 or TRBV12-4; 7 nucleotides agree with TRBD1. After removal of 5 bases from V and 7 bases from J, the junction contained 8 bases not matched to a gene. The CDR3 consists of 13 residues. The CDR3 region has the DNA TGTGCCAGCAGTCAAGACAGGGTGGGAGAGCAGTACTTC. Translation gives CASSQDRVGEQYF.